The TCR beta chain described here comes from a study of shared clonotypes between healthy human individuals. Background on the study: A couple of women and a few men aged 18 to 49 served as donors. Each donor's CD4 naive and CD4 memory cells filled three plates apiece, CD8 naive two, and CD8 memory one. Study conclusions and caveats: Researchers found naive subsets generally carried larger estimated richness than memory subsets. It was observed that 5% to 6% of naive CD4 clonotypes were shared across a handful of donors.

Germline V gene sequence: CDR1 MGHRA, CDR2 YSYEKL. The CDR3 spans 13 residues. Trimming pared 3 bases from V and 4 bases from J, leaving 9 bases between. With respect to this clone: Antigen: not known.

The table came from immunoSEQ multiplex PCR; TCRdb's copy has only in-frame clones and leaves some out. The top ten hold under 2% of the sample, which has nearly 750,000 clones, about two thirds seen once. This receptor was identified in a woman in her 30s in good health. J is TRBJ1-2 and V is TRBV4-1, with TRBD1 as a possible D gene (6 bases). Material for sequencing was memory CD4+ T cells sorted from blood. Subset meaning: CD45RA-negative fraction. In DNA form, the CDR3 reads TGCGCCAGCAGCCAGGACAGTTTCTATGGCTACACCTTC. This sequence encodes CASSQDSFYGYTF.